The rows below give T cell receptor beta chains drawn from one sample of a study of radiation and T cells in renal cell carcinoma. Sequencing used immunoSEQ multiplex PCR; TCRdb keeps in-frame clones, though not all of them. In the table there are over 10,000 clones, roughly 65% of which are singletons. The sequencing here drew on tumor tissue, taken from a patient whose treatment was nephrectomy without radiotherapy. All receptors come from a woman aged 80 or older with renal cell carcinoma. Each CDR3 is given with its conserved first and last residue. A D gene is named only where the DNA matches it firmly. A clone size is listed for some rows: how often the clone was seen (once, few, many), or a class if it is expanded.

d_call | j_call | clone_size | v_call | cdr3_aa | cdr3_nt
TRBD1 | TRBJ2-3 | - | TRBV9 | CASSGNRGVTDTQYF | TGTGCCAGCAGCGGAAACAGGGGGGTTACAGATACGCAGTATTTT
- | TRBJ1-2 | few | TRBV28 | CASSFPSGGHGYTF | TGTGCCAGCAGTTTCCCTTCCGGGGGTCATGGCTACACCTTC
- | TRBJ1-3 | once | TRBV19 | CASSIFHGGTGNTIYF | TGTGCCAGTAGTATTTTTCATGGGGGCACTGGAAACACCATATATTTT
- | TRBJ1-4 | few | TRBV7-2 | CASSPGEANEKLFF | TGTGCCAGCAGTCCAGGGGAGGCTAATGAAAAACTGTTTTTT
- | TRBJ2-2 | - | TRBV19 | CASSIVGDTGELFF | TGTGCCAGTAGTATAGTAGGGGACACCGGGGAGCTGTTTTTT
- | TRBJ1-5 | few | TRBV4-1 | CASTVHWGVDQPQHF | TGCGCCAGCACCGTCCATTGGGGGGTGGATCAGCCCCAGCATTTT
TRBD1 | TRBJ1-1 | - | TRBV29-1 | CSVEGRTGGDTEAFF | TGCAGCGTTGAAGGGCGGACAGGGGGGGACACTGAAGCTTTCTTT
- | TRBJ1-2 | - | TRBV2 | CASIQGLGYTF | TGTGCCAGCATACAGGGCCTGGGCTACACCTTC
TRBD1 | TRBJ1-5 | - | TRBV7-3 | CASSQTGGSQPQHF | TGTGCCAGCAGCCAAACAGGGGGCTCTCAGCCCCAGCATTTT
- | TRBJ1-5 | - | TRBV5-1 | CASSLGGEERPQHF | TGCGCCAGCAGCTTGGGGGGGGAGGAACGGCCCCAGCATTTT
TRBD2 | TRBJ2-2 | - | TRBV9 | CASSARLAGAHIAGELFF | TGTGCCAGCAGCGCCCGACTAGCGGGGGCTCATATCGCCGGGGAGCTGTTTTTT
TRBD1 | TRBJ2-5 | - | TRBV4-1 | CASSVGQGVVETQYF | TGCGCCAGCAGCGTTGGACAGGGTGTAGTGGAGACCCAGTACTTC
- | TRBJ1-2 | - | TRBV6-1 | CASSDIGYGYTF | TGTGCCAGCAGTGATATCGGGTATGGCTACACCTTC
- | TRBJ2-1 | - | TRBV10-3 | CAISDSTLVGNEQFF | TGTGCCATCAGTGACTCGACTCTAGTTGGCAATGAGCAGTTCTTC
- | TRBJ1-4 | - | TRBV19 | CASSGALRANEKLFF | TGTGCCAGTAGTGGGGCCCTAAGGGCTAATGAAAAACTGTTTTTT
- | TRBJ2-7 | - | TRBV19 | CASSRLGLQTYEQYF | TGTGCCAGTAGTAGGTTAGGGCTTCAAACCTACGAGCAGTACTTC
- | TRBJ1-2 | - | TRBV7-8 | CASSLLRGGGYTF | TGTGCCAGCAGCTTACTTAGGGGCGGGGGCTACACCTTC
- | TRBJ1-4 | - | TRBV5-1 | CASSLALTASNEKLFF | TGCGCCAGCAGCTTGGCTCTGACAGCGTCTAATGAAAAACTGTTTTTT
TRBD1 | TRBJ1-1 | - | TRBV18 | CASQRGRDTEAFF | TGTGCCAGCCAGAGGGGGCGGGACACTGAAGCTTTCTTT
- | TRBJ1-4 | few | TRBV18 | CASSPRRLNEKLFF | TGTGCCAGCTCACCACGGAGACTTAATGAAAAACTGTTTTTT
- | TRBJ1-4 | once | TRBV5-6 | CASSLVVGGRNEKLFF | TGTGCCAGCAGCTTGGTCGTGGGAGGGCGGAATGAAAAACTGTTTTTT
- | TRBJ1-4 | - | TRBV27 | CASSLYPPTAATNEKLFF | TGTGCCAGCAGTTTATACCCCCCGACGGCGGCAACTAATGAAAAACTGTTTTTT
- | TRBJ1-2 | - | TRBV19 | CASSMGGALTYGYTF | TGTGCCAGTAGTATGGGGGGGGCATTGACGTATGGCTACACCTTC
- | TRBJ1-5 | - | TRBV27 | CASSLVGDQPQHF | TGTGCCAGCAGTTTAGTCGGGGATCAGCCCCAGCATTTT
TRBD1 | TRBJ2-2 | - | TRBV11-3 | CASSARGFGGELFF | TGTGCCAGCAGCGCCAGGGGGTTTGGCGGGGAGCTGTTTTTT
- | TRBJ1-2 | - | TRBV5-5 | CASSLTGYDGYTF | TGTGCCAGCAGCTTAACAGGGTATGATGGCTACACCTTC
- | TRBJ2-3 | - | TRBV5-4 | CASSLDLEGDTQYF | TGTGCCAGCAGCCTCGATTTGGAAGGAGATACGCAGTATTTT
- | TRBJ2-5 | - | TRBV10-3 | CAISEKGGIQETQYF | TGTGCCATCAGTGAGAAAGGGGGGATTCAAGAGACCCAGTACTTC
- | TRBJ2-1 | few | TRBV7-3 | CASSPGLGYNEQFF | TGTGCCAGCAGCCCGGGGTTGGGATACAATGAGCAGTTCTTC
- | TRBJ2-2 | - | TRBV7-3 | CASKEGNTGELFF | TGTGCCAGCAAGGAGGGCAACACCGGGGAGCTGTTTTTT
- | TRBJ1-6 | - | TRBV7-2 | CASSFRDLGYNSPLHF | TGTGCCAGCAGCTTCCGGGACCTTGGCTATAATTCACCCCTCCACTTT
- | TRBJ1-1 | few | TRBV7-3 | CASSPGQYTEAFF | TGTGCCAGCAGCCCCGGACAGTACACTGAAGCTTTCTTT
TRBD1 | TRBJ2-1 | - | TRBV10-1 | CASGRDRDNEQFF | TGCGCCAGCGGCCGGGACAGGGACAATGAGCAGTTCTTC
- | TRBJ1-5 | - | TRBV2 | CASSREGGSLSNQPQHF | TGTGCCAGCAGTCGAGAGGGGGGTTCTTTGAGCAATCAGCCCCAGCATTTT
- | TRBJ2-1 | - | TRBV10-3 | CAISEQQGGVYFEQFF | TGTGCCATCAGTGAGCAGCAGGGGGGCGTTTATTTTGAGCAGTTCTTC
TRBD1 | TRBJ1-5 | - | TRBV19 | CASSGQGGQPQHF | TGTGCTAGTAGCGGACAGGGAGGTCAGCCCCAGCATTTT
- | TRBJ1-3 | - | TRBV4-1 | CASSQDWGHTGQGNTIYF | TGCGCCAGCAGCCAAGATTGGGGCCACACAGGGCAAGGAAACACCATATATTTT
- | TRBJ1-1 | - | TRBV7-2 | CASSLYRTASGEAFF | TGTGCCAGCAGCTTGTACAGGACAGCATCGGGTGAAGCTTTCTTT
- | TRBJ1-2 | - | TRBV27 | CASSIRPNYGYTF | TGTGCCAGCAGCATCAGGCCTAACTATGGCTACACCTTC
- | TRBJ1-1 | - | TRBV7-8 | CASSLTSGTGEQGEAFF | TGTGCCAGCAGCTTAACCTCCGGGACCGGCGAACAAGGGGAAGCTTTCTTT
TRBD1 | TRBJ2-5 | few | TRBV10-3 | CAISVMDRVQETQYF | TGTGCCATCAGCGTTATGGACAGGGTCCAAGAGACCCAGTACTTC